Presented here are 5 T cell receptor beta chains from one specimen sequenced in a study of response to subunit inactivated influenza vaccine. TCRdb reprocessed the RT-PCR reads via MiXCR and lists one record per CDR3 protein. The sample contains fewer than 750,000 distinct CDR3 sequences, roughly 15% of which appear only once. The sample here was PBMCs from blood, taken approximately 12 days after vaccination. These receptors all come from a man aged 50 or older who received an inactivated influenza vaccine.

This sequence joins TRBV24-1 and TRBJ2-1; TRBD2 matches 9 bases. The CDR3 is 15 amino acids. Trimming at V came to 6 bases and at J to 0 bases, leaving 2 bases not matched to a gene. Germline CDR1 is KGHDR and CDR2 is SFDVKD. The CDR3 DNA reads as TGTGCCACCAGTAGTAGCGGGAGCTCCTACAATGAGCAGTTCTTC. It encodes CATSSSGSSYNEQFF.

This clonotype has more than one count but fewer than ten. The chain couples TRBV6-1 to TRBJ2-3; 10 bases line up with TRBD2. The CDR3 is 14 amino acids. The germline V gene has CDR1 MNHNS and CDR2 SASEGT. J gave up 6 bases and V 6 bases, and 6 bases lay outside the gene matches. The CDR3 reads CASSRELAGDTQYF. Here the CDR3 DNA reads TGTGCCAGCAGCAGAGAACTAGCGGGGGATACGCAGTATTTT.

This clonotype was seen only a few times. V is TRBV28 and J is TRBJ2-3; tentatively, D is TRBD2 (6 bases). Trimming pared 5 bases from V and 4 bases from J, leaving 25 bases between. The CDR3 covers 18 residues. The germline gives CDR1 MDHEN, CDR2 SYDVKM. DNA of the CDR3: TGTGCCAGCAGTCTCCCCCGTGGGGGAGGCGTCAGTGCAGATACGCAGTATTTT. Translating gives CASSLPRGGGVSADTQYF.

This sequence joins TRBV12-3 or TRBV12-4 and TRBJ2-4, with D unresolved. CDR3 length equals 14 residues. Trimming took off 0 bases at V and 6 bases at J, with 9 bases between the two ends. The CDR3 reads CASSLAQSRNIQYF. CDR3 bases: TGTGCCAGCAGTTTAGCCCAGAGTCGAAACATTCAGTACTTC.

In this sample, this clonotype turned up a few times. This chain connects TRBV5-4 to TRBJ1-2; maybe TRBD1 (6 bases). Germline CDR1 and CDR2: SGHNT and YYREEE (reference sequence). The CDR3 has 14 residues. The germline V and J ends were trimmed by 3 bases and 2 bases, with 11 bases remaining between them. Here the CDR3 DNA reads TGTGCCAGCAGCTCCTCTGACAGGAACTATGGCTACACCTTC. Its protein product is CASSSSDRNYGYTF.